The clone carrying this T cell receptor beta chain has just one count. Its antigen is still unknown. Donors gave about 9.3 milliliters of peripheral blood apiece. The record originates from a study of blood T cells in healthy people across ages. At the level of the study: Per every two T cells, about one barcoded beta molecule was captured by template switching. Overall study findings and caveats: Unknown donor CMV status possibly confounded expanded clonotype changes.

The authors ran a second PCR of 7 to 11 cycles using a sample-barcoded 5' primer and a J-beta primer mix. TCRdb fed the 5' RACE reads into MiXCR, producing one record per CDR3 protein. The repertoire holds 650,000 to 700,000 distinct CDR3 sequences, under 65% seen once, with roughly 12% in the top ten. CDR3 length: 15 amino acids. With V trimmed by 7 bases and J by 5 bases, 11 bases remained unmatched. The rearrangement uses TRBV12-3 or TRBV12-4 and TRBJ2-5; 9 nucleotides match TRBD1. The sample was blood. The clonotype was recovered from a woman at least 80 years old in good health. For the CDR3, the DNA is TGTGCCAGCACCTCCCGGGGACAGGGTAGCGAGACCCAGTACTTC. It is translated as CASTSRGQGSETQYF.